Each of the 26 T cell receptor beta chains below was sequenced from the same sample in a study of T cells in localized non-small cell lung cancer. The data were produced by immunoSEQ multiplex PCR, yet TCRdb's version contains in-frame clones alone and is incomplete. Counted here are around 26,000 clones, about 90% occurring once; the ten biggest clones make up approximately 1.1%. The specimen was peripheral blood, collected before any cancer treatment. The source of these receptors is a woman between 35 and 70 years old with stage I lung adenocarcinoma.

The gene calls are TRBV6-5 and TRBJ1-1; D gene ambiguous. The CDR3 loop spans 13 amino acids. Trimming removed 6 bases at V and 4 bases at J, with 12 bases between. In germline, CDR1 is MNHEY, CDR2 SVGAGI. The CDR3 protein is CASSSVGSTEAFF. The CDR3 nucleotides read TGTGCCAGCAGCTCAGTAGGGAGCACTGAAGCTTTCTTT.

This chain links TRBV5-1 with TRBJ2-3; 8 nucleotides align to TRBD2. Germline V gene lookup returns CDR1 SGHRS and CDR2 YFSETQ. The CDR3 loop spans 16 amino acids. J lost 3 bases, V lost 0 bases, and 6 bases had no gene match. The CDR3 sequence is CASSLDGGAGTDTQYF. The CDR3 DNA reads TGCGCCAGCAGCTTGGACGGGGGGGCCGGAACAGATACGCAGTATTTT.

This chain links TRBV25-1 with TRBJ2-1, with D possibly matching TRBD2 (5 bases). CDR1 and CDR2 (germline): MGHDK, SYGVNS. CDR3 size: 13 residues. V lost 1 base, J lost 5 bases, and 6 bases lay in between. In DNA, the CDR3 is TGTGCCAGCAGTGAATGGGGAGACAATGAGCAGTTCTTC. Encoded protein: CASSEWGDNEQFF.

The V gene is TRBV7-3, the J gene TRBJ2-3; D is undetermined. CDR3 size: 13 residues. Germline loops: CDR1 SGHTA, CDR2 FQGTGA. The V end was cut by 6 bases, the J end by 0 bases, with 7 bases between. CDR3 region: CASRKESTDTQYF. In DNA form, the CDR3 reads TGTGCCAGCAGGAAAGAGAGCACAGATACGCAGTATTTT.

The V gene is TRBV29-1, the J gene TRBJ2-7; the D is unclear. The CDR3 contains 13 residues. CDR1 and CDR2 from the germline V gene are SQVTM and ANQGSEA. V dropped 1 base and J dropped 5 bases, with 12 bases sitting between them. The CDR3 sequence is CSVEGISRNEQYF. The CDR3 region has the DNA TGCAGCGTTGAAGGGATCTCGAGGAACGAGCAGTACTTC.

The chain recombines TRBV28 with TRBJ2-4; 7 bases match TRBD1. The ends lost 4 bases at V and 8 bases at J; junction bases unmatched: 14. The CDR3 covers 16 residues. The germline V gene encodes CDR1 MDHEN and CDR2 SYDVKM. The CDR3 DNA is TGTGCCAGCAGTTCTACAGGGGCGCCGGGTCGCCACATTCAGTACTTC. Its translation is CASSSTGAPGRHIQYF.

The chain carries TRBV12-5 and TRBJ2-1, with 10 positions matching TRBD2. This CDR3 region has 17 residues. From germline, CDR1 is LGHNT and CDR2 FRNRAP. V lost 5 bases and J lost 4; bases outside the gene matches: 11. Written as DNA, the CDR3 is TGTGCTAGTGGTCTCCAGCGGGAGGGCCTAGGATACAATGAGCAGTTCTTC. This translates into CASGLQREGLGYNEQFF.

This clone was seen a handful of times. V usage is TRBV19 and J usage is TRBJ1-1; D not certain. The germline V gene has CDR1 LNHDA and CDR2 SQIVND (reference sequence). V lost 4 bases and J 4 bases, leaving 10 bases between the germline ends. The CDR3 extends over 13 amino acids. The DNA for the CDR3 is TGTGCCAGTAGTACAGGTATCGCCACTGAAGCTTTCTTT. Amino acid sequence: CASSTGIATEAFF.

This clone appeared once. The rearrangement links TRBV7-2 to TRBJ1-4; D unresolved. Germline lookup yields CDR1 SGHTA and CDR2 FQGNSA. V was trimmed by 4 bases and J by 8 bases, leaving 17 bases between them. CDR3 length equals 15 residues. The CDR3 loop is CASSWTSYKGEKLFF. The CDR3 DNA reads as TGTGCCAGCAGCTGGACGAGTTATAAAGGCGAAAAACTGTTTTTT.

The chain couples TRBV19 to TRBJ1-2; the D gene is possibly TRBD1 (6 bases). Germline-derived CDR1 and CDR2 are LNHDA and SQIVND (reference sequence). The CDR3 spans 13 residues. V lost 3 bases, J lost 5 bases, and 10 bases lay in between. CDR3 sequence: CASSMNREYGYTF. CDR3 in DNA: TGTGCCAGTAGTATGAACAGGGAGTATGGCTACACCTTC.

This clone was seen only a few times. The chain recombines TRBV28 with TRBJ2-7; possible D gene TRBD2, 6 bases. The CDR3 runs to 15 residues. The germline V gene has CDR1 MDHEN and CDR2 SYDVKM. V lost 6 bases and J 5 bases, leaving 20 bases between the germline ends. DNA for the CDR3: TGTGCCAGCAGCTCGGGACTTCTCCTGGGAAACGAGCAGTACTTC. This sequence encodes CASSSGLLLGNEQYF.

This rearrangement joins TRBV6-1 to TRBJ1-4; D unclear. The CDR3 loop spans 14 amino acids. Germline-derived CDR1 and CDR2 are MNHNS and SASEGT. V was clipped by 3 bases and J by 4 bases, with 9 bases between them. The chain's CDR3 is CASSDTDGNEKLFF. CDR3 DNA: TGTGCCAGCAGTGATACGGACGGTAATGAAAAACTGTTTTTT.

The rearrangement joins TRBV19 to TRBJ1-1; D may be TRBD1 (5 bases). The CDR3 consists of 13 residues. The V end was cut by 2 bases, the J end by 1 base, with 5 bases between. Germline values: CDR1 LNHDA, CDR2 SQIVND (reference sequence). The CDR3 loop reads CASSIRGNTEAFF. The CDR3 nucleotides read TGTGCCAGTAGTATAAGGGGGAACACTGAAGCTTTCTTT.

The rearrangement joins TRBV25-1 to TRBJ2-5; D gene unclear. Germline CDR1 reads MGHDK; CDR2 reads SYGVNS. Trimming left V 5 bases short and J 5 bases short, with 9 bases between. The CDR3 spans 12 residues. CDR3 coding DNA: TGTGCCAGCAGTTTTGGATTGGAGACCCAGTACTTC. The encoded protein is CASSFGLETQYF.

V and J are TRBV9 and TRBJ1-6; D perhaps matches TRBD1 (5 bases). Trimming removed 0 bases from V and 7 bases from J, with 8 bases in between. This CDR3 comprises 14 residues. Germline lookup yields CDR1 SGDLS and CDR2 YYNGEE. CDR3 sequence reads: CASSVGRDNSPLHF. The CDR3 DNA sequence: TGTGCCAGCAGCGTAGGCAGGGACAATTCACCCCTCCACTTT.

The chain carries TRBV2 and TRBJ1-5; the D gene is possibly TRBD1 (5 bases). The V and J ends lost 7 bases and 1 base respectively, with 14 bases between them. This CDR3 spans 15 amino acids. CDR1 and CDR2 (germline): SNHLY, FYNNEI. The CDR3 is CASKGTSISNQPQHF. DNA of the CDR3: TGTGCCAGCAAGGGGACCTCAATAAGCAATCAGCCCCAGCATTTT.

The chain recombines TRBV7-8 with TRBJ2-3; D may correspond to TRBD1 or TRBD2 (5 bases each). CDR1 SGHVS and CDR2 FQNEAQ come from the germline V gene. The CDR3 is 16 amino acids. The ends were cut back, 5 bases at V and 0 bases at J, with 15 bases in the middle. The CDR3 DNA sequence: TGTGCCAGCAGCCTCCGCGAGGGGTCTAGCACAGATACGCAGTATTTT. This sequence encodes CASSLREGSSTDTQYF.

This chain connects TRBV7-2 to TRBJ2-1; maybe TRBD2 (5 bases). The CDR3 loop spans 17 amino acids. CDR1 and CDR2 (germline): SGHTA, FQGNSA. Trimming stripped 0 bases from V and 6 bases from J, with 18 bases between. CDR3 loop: CASSLAPSAAAGNEQFF. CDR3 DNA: TGTGCCAGCAGCTTAGCGCCTTCCGCGGCGGCGGGCAATGAGCAGTTCTTC.

The chain's CDR3 is CASSPRGERTGELFF. CDR3 coding DNA: TGTGCCAGCAGCCCACGGGGTGAGCGCACCGGGGAGCTGTTTTTT. The chain couples TRBV7-2 to TRBJ2-2, with D perhaps TRBD2 (5 bases). Germline CDR1 and CDR2: SGHTA and FQGNSA. This CDR3 has 15 amino acids. Deletions cut 5 bases from V and 4 bases from J, with 14 bases between.

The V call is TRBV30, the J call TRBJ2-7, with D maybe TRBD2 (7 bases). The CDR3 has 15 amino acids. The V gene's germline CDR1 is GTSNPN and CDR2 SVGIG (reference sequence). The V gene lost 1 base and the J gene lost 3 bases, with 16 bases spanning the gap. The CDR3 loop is CAWSGGGRGLYEQYF. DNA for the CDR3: TGTGCCTGGAGTGGCGGGGGCAGGGGCCTCTACGAGCAGTACTTC.

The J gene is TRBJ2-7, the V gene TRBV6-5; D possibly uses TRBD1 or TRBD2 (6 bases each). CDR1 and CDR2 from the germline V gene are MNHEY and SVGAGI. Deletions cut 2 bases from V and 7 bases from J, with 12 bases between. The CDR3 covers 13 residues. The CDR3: CASSYVRGQEQYF. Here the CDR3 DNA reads TGTGCCAGCAGTTACGTACGGGGGCAAGAGCAGTACTTC.

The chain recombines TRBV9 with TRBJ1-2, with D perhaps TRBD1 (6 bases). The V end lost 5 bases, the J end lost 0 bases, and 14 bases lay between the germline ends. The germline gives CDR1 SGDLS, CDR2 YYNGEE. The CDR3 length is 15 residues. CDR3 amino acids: CASSQTGPSNYGYTF. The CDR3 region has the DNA TGTGCCAGCAGTCAAACAGGGCCTTCTAACTATGGCTACACCTTC.

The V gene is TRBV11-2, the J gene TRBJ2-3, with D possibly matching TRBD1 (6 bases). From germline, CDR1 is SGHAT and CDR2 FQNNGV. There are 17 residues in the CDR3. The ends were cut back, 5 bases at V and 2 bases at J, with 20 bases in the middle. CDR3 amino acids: CASSLGDRISYTDTQYF. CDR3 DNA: TGTGCCAGCAGCCTAGGAGACAGGATCTCGTACACAGATACGCAGTATTTT. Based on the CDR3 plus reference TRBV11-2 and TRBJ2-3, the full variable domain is EAGVAQSPRYKIIEKRQSVAFWCNPISGHATLYWYQQILGQGPKLLIQFQNNGVVDDSQLPKDRFSAERLKGVDSTLKIQPAKLEDSAVYLCASSLGDRISYTDTQYFGPGTRLTVL.

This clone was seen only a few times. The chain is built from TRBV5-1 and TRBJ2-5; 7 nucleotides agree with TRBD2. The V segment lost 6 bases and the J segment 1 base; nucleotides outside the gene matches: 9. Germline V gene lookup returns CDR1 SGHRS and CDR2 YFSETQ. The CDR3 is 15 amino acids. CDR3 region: CASTWAGTTQETQYF. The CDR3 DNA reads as TGCGCCAGCACTTGGGCGGGGACTACCCAAGAGACCCAGTACTTC.

CDR3 residues: CASSRSKQGGGTEAFF. The DNA for the CDR3 is TGTGCCAGCAGCAGAAGCAAACAGGGTGGGGGCACTGAAGCTTTCTTT. The gene calls are TRBV7-2 and TRBJ1-1; D might be TRBD1 (6 bases). Trimming left V 5 bases short and J 4 bases short, with 20 bases between. Germline CDR1 is SGHTA and CDR2 is FQGNSA. This CDR3 has 16 residues. Full variable domain (remainder filled in from reference TRBV7-2 and TRBJ1-1): GAGVSQSPSNKVTEKGKDVELRCDPISGHTALYWYRQSLGQGLEFLIYFQGNSAPDKSGLPSDRFSAERTGGSVSTLTIQRTQQEDSAVYLCASSRSKQGGGTEAFFGQGTRLTVV.

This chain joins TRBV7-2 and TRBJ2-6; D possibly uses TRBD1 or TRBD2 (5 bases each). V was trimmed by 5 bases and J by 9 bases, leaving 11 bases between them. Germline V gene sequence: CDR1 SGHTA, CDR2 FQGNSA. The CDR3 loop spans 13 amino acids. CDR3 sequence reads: CASSAGTGNVLTF. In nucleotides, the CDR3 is TGTGCCAGCAGCGCCGGGACGGGCAACGTCCTGACTTTC.